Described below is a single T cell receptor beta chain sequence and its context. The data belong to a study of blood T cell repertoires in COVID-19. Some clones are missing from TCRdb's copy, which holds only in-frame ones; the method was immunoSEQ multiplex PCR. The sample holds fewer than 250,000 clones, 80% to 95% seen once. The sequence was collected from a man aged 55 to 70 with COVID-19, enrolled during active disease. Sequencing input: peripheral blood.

The chain's CDR3 is CASSFFLAGRSTDTQYF. CDR3 coding DNA: TGTGCCAGCAGCTTTTTTCTAGCAGGCCGGAGCACAGATACGCAGTATTTT. The rearrangement uses TRBV7-2 and TRBJ2-3, with D possibly matching TRBD2 (5 bases). Trimming removed 3 bases from V and 0 bases from J, with 16 bases in between. CDR3 size: 17 residues. Germline V gene data show CDR1 as SGHTA and CDR2 as FQGNSA.